The 11 T cell receptor beta chains reported below all come from one sample, sequenced in a study of OX40 agonist ivuxolimab in advanced cancers. Profiling relied on immunoSEQ multiplex PCR, and the TCRdb table lists in-frame clones only, not all of them. The data show 60,000 to 70,000 clones, with 87% seen just once and around 2.9% held by the top ten. The material was CD4+ or CD8+ T cells sorted from blood, obtained in a trial of the OX40 agonist ivuxolimab. The receptors stem from an adult with an advanced solid tumor such as melanoma, head and neck, liver or kidney cancer.

The V gene is TRBV28, the J gene TRBJ2-2; no reliable D call. Germline V gene data show CDR1 as MDHEN and CDR2 as SYDVKM. The CDR3 has 15 amino acids. Trimming stripped 2 bases from V and 7 bases from J, with 14 bases between. The CDR3: CASSLPGLFVGELFF. The CDR3 DNA reads TGTGCCAGCAGTTTACCGGGCCTGTTCGTCGGGGAGCTGTTTTTT.

This chain uses TRBV7-2 with TRBJ1-2, with 8 nucleotides matching TRBD1. The CDR3 is 14 amino acids. Germline V gives CDR1 SGHTA, CDR2 FQGNSA. V was pared by 5 bases and J by 7 bases, with 9 bases of the junction left unmatched. The CDR3 region has the DNA TGTGCCAGCAGCCAAGGACAGGGCGCTGGTGGCTACACCTTC. It specifies CASSQGQGAGGYTF.

This rearrangement joins TRBV6-4 to TRBJ2-5, with D tentatively TRBD1 or TRBD2 (5 bases each). The CDR3 length is 14 residues. Germline V gene lookup returns CDR1 MRHNA and CDR2 SNTAGT. The ends were cut back, 5 bases at V and 1 base at J, with 11 bases in the middle. CDR3 sequence: CASSRDGPQETQYF. CDR3 bases: TGTGCCAGCAGTAGGGACGGCCCCCAAGAGACCCAGTACTTC.

The chain is built from TRBV2 and TRBJ1-4; D ambiguous. V was shortened by 1 base and J by 8 bases, with 14 bases between the two germline ends. Germline-derived CDR1 and CDR2 are SNHLY and FYNNEI. The CDR3 length is 15 residues. The CDR3 nucleotides are TGTGCCAGCAGTGAAGGGCCTAACGCACGAGAAAAACTGTTTTTT. Its translation is CASSEGPNAREKLFF.

The rearrangement links TRBV28 to TRBJ2-3, with D tentatively TRBD1 (6 bases). Per germline, CDR1 MDHEN and CDR2 SYDVKM. Between the trimmed V and J ends, which lost 3 bases and 3 bases, there was a span of 13 bases. This CDR3 contains 15 residues. This CDR3 reads CASSFAGVRTDTQYF. The CDR3 DNA reads as TGTGCCAGCAGTTTTGCAGGGGTCCGGACAGATACGCAGTATTTT.

The chain recombines TRBV27 with TRBJ2-7, with 7 bases identical to TRBD1. Germline V CDR1 and CDR2: MNHEY, SMNVEV (reference sequence). The CDR3 length is 16 residues. V gave up 2 bases and J gave up 1 base; unmatched junction bases: 8. The DNA of the CDR3 is TGTGCCAGCAGTTTACAGGGACAGCGGCCATCCTACGAGCAGTACTTC. Translated, it gives CASSLQGQRPSYEQYF.

This sequence joins TRBV28 and TRBJ1-2; D remains ambiguous. This CDR3 is built from 14 residues. Germline V lookup: CDR1 MDHEN, CDR2 SYDVKM. V gave up 7 bases and J gave up 8 bases, with 20 bases separating them. The CDR3 here is CASTPSGRGGGYTF. For the CDR3, the DNA is TGTGCCAGCACTCCTTCAGGCCGAGGAGGAGGCTACACCTTC.

This clone was seen once. The genes are TRBV6-8 and TRBJ2-5, with D unclear. Between the trimmed V and J ends, which lost 2 bases and 1 base, there was a span of 17 bases. From germline, CDR1 is MNHGY and CDR2 SAAAGT. This CDR3 region has 17 residues. DNA of the CDR3: TGTGCCAGCAGTTACCCTCCTCTTTGGAGCCTCCAAGAGACCCAGTACTTC. It encodes CASSYPPLWSLQETQYF.

V and J are TRBV19 and TRBJ1-1; 8 nucleotides agree with TRBD1. CDR1 and CDR2 from the germline V gene are LNHDA and SQIVND (reference sequence). V shed 4 bases, J shed 6 bases, and the junction held 7 bases outside the gene matches. This CDR3 spans 14 amino acids. The CDR3 region is CASSSTGGSAEAFF. The CDR3 DNA follows: TGTGCCAGTAGTAGTACAGGGGGGAGCGCTGAAGCTTTCTTT.

The chain has TRBV4-2 and TRBJ2-7; the match to TRBD2 covers 9 bases. The CDR3 consists of 14 residues. The germline CDR1 and CDR2 sequences are LGHNA and YNFKEQ. V lost 4 bases, J lost 4 bases, and 5 bases stayed unmatched. The CDR3 here is CASSPSGLAYEQYF. The CDR3 bases are TGTGCCAGCAGCCCCTCGGGACTAGCTTACGAGCAGTACTTC.

The chain couples TRBV28 to TRBJ1-4; D not certain. The CDR3 runs to 14 residues. Germline V gene lookup returns CDR1 MDHEN and CDR2 SYDVKM. The V and J ends lost 6 bases and 5 bases respectively, with 13 bases between them. CDR3 coding DNA: TGTGCCAGCAGGGAAATGACTCCGAATGAAAAACTGTTTTTT. Its translation: CASREMTPNEKLFF.